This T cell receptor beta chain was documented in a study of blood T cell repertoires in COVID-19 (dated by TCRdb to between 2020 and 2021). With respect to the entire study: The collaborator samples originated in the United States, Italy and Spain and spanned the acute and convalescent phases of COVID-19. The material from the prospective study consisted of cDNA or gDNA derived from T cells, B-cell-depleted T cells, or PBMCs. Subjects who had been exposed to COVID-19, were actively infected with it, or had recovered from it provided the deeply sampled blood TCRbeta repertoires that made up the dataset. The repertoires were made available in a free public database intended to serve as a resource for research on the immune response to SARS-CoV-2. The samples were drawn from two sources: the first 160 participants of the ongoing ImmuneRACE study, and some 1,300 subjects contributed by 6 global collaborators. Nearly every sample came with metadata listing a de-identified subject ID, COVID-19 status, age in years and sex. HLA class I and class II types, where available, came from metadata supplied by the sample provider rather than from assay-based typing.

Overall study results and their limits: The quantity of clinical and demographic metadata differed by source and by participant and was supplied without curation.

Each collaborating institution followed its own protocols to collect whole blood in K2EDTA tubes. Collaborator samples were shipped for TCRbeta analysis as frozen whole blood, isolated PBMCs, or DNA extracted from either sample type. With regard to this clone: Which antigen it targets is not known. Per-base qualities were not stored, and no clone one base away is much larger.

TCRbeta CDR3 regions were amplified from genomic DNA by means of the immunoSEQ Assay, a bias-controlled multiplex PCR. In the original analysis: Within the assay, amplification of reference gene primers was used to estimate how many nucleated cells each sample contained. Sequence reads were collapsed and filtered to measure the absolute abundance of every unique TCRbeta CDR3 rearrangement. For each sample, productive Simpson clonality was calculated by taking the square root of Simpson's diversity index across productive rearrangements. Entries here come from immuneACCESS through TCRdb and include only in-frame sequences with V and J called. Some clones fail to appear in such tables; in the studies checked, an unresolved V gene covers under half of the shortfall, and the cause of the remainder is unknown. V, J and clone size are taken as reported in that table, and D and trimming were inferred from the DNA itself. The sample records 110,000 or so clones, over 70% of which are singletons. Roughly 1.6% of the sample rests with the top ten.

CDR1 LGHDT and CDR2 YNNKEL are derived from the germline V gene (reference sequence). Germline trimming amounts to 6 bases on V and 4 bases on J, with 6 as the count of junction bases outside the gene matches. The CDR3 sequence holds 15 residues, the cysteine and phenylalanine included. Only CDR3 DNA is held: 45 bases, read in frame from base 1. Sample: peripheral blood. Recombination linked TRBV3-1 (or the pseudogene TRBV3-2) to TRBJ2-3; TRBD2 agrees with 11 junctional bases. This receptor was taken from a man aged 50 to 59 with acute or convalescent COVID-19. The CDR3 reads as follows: CASRPSGGRADTQYF. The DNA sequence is TGTGCCAGCAGACCTAGCGGGGGGAGGGCAGATACGCAGTATTTT.